Each of the 29 T cell receptor beta chains below was sequenced from the same sample in a study of cytomegalovirus exposure and HLA in healthy donors. It was with 60 Vbeta and 13 Jbeta primers that the PCR ran. This table comes from immunoSEQ multiplex PCR, and its TCRdb copy is limited to in-frame clones, with some not included. The sample lists fewer than 250,000 clones; approximately 79% were seen once. Sequenced sample: PBMCs. Receptors originate from a male donor in good health and CMV-seronegative.

The J gene is TRBJ2-2, the V gene TRBV6-5; D is ambiguous. The germline gives CDR1 MNHEY, CDR2 SVGAGI. V lost 7 bases, J lost 6 bases, and 15 bases lay in between. The CDR3 contains 14 residues. CDR3 sequence: CASTQAGGAGELFF. CDR3 in DNA: TGTGCCAGCACCCAAGCCGGTGGTGCCGGGGAGCTGTTTTTT.

Points on this clone: Germline and junction disagree at one end, which may indicate a read error. The V and J genes are TRBV5-4 and TRBJ1-3; 9 bases map to TRBD1. This CDR3 is built from 15 residues. Germline CDR1 and CDR2: SGHNT and YYREEE (reference sequence). The CDR3 loop reads CASSQTGGFGNAIYF. CDR3 bases: TGTGCCAGCAGCCAAACAGGGGGCTTTGGAAACGCCATATATTTT.

This clone was observed a few times. The chain links TRBV4-3 to TRBJ2-7; 8 nucleotides line up with TRBD1. CDR3 size: 15 residues. Trimming removed 1 base from V and 3 bases from J; junction bases left unmatched: 5. Germline loops: CDR1 LGHNA, CDR2 YSLEER. The CDR3 coding sequence is TGCGCCAGCAGCCAAGTCTGGACAGGGATCTACGAGCAGTACTTC. Amino acids: CASSQVWTGIYEQYF.

The chain carries TRBV6-5 and TRBJ2-7; TRBD2 matches at 10 bases. CDR1 and CDR2 from the germline V gene are MNHEY and SVGAGI. The CDR3 has 16 residues. The J segment lost 2 bases and the V segment lost 2 bases, leaving 6 bases of the junction unmatched. CDR3 coding DNA: TGTGCCAGCAGTTACCCTTCTAGCGGGGGACCCTACGAGCAGTACTTC. It specifies CASSYPSSGGPYEQYF.

This chain joins TRBV2 and TRBJ1-6; D is possibly TRBD1 (5 bases). The CDR3 has 14 amino acids. CDR1 is SNHLY and CDR2 is FYNNEI in the germline V gene. V was cut by 3 bases and J by 10 bases, with 13 bases left in between. The CDR3 is CASSDQGVVSPLHF. The CDR3, as DNA: TGTGCCAGCAGTGATCAGGGTGTAGTATCACCCCTCCACTTT.

This chain joins TRBV25-1 and TRBJ2-6, with D tentatively TRBD1 (5 bases). Germline V gene lookup returns CDR1 MGHDK and CDR2 SYGVNS. Trimming pared 5 bases from V and 2 bases from J, leaving 10 bases between. This CDR3 has 15 amino acids. The CDR3 spells CASSKRGTGANVLTF. The CDR3 nucleotides are TGTGCCAGCAGTAAAAGGGGTACTGGGGCCAACGTCCTGACTTTC.

This clone has just one count. The V call is TRBV9, the J call TRBJ1-2; 7 bases match TRBD1. The V and J ends lost 0 bases and 4 bases, in that order; junction bases with no gene match: 6. The CDR3 runs to 15 residues. From germline, CDR1 is SGDLS and CDR2 YYNGEE. CDR3 bases: TGTGCCAGCAGCGTAGACGGGACAGCCACCTATGGCTACACCTTC. It yields the protein CASSVDGTATYGYTF.

The gene calls are TRBV5-1 and TRBJ1-2, with 10 bases aligning to TRBD1. V dropped 4 bases and J dropped 4; count of bases not matched to a gene: 7. CDR3 size: 15 residues. Germline CDR1 reads SGHRS; CDR2 reads YFSETQ. The CDR3 DNA reads TGCGCCAGCAGCCAGGGACAGGGGTGGGTCTATGGCTACACCTTC. Translation gives CASSQGQGWVYGYTF.

The chain is built from TRBV4-1 and TRBJ2-7; TRBD2 matches 9 bases. Germline V gene data show CDR1 as MGHRA and CDR2 as YSYEKL. V gave up 8 bases and J gave up 3 bases; unmatched junction bases: 5. The CDR3 extends over 13 amino acids. The CDR3 DNA follows: TGCGCCAGCTTAGGTAGCGGGGGCTACGAGCAGTACTTC. Its protein product is CASLGSGGYEQYF.

The rearrangement links TRBV13 to TRBJ2-1, with a possible D match to TRBD2 (5 bases). V was cut by 4 bases and J by 2 bases, with 15 bases left in between. CDR1 is PRHDT, CDR2 FYEKMQ, per germline (reference sequence). CDR3 length equals 16 residues. The CDR3 here is CASSSGPPGAYNEQFF. The CDR3 nucleotides read TGTGCCAGCAGCTCCGGGCCCCCCGGGGCCTACAATGAGCAGTTCTTC.

This sequence joins TRBV27 and TRBJ2-7; 12 bases map to TRBD2. The CDR3 runs to 17 residues. The V gene end was trimmed by 5 bases and the J gene end by 2 bases; junction bases not matched to a gene: 10. Germline-derived CDR1 and CDR2 are MNHEY and SMNVEV (reference sequence). CDR3 bases: TGTGCCAGCAGTCTCCCCCTTCTAGCGGGAGGGACCTACGAGCAGTACTTC. Protein: CASSLPLLAGGTYEQYF.

The V call is TRBV7-9, the J call TRBJ2-1, with TRBD1 matching over 10 bases. V was clipped by 8 bases and J by 4 bases; unmatched bases: 11. CDR1 is SEHNR and CDR2 is FQNEAQ in the germline V gene (reference sequence). The CDR3 is made up of 16 amino acids. The CDR3 DNA reads TGTGCCAGCTCTCGGCTGGGACAGGGGCGATACAATGAGCAGTTCTTC. This encodes CASSRLGQGRYNEQFF. Filled out from reference TRBV7-9 and TRBJ2-1, the complete variable domain reads DTGVSQNPRHKITKRGQNVTFRCDPISEHNRLYWYRQTLGQGPEFLTYFQNEAQLEKSRLLSDRFSAERPKGSFSTLEIQRTEQGDSAMYLCASSRLGQGRYNEQFFGPGTRLTVL.

Remarks on this clone: Other DNA sequences from this sample encode an identical CDR3 as well. The gene calls are TRBV28 and TRBJ2-7; 9 nucleotides align to TRBD1. The V and J ends lost 4 bases and 5 bases, in that order; junction bases with no gene match: 6. Germline values: CDR1 MDHEN, CDR2 SYDVKM. CDR3 length: 14 amino acids. As DNA, the CDR3 is TGTGCCAGCAGTTCACCGGGACAGGGAGACGAGCAGTACTTC. Residues: CASSSPGQGDEQYF.

The V and J genes are TRBV29-1 and TRBJ1-2; possible D gene TRBD1, 5 bases. The CDR3 is 11 residues long. V gave up 2 bases and J gave up 6 bases, with 7 bases separating them. CDR1 is SQVTM and CDR2 is ANQGSEA in the germline V gene. The chain's CDR3 is CSVETRDGYTF. CDR3 nucleotides: TGCAGCGTTGAAACCAGGGATGGCTACACCTTC. Complete variable domain (other parts from reference TRBV29-1 and TRBJ1-2): SAVISQKPSRDICQRGTSLTIQCQVDSQVTMMFWYRQQPGQSLTLIATANQGSEATYESGFVIDKFPISRPNLTFSTLTVSNMSPEDSSIYLCSVETRDGYTFGSGTRLTVV.

V usage is TRBV19 and J usage is TRBJ2-7, with D possibly matching TRBD1 (5 bases). V shed 3 bases and J shed 4 bases, with 16 bases lying between them. CDR3 length equals 15 residues. CDR1 and CDR2 from the germline V gene are LNHDA and SQIVND (reference sequence). As DNA, the CDR3 is TGTGCCAGTAGTATCGGTGGAAAGGGGTCGTACGAGCAGTACTTC. Translated, it gives CASSIGGKGSYEQYF.

V usage is TRBV30 and J usage is TRBJ2-7; a weak D match, TRBD1 (8 bases). The CDR3 sequence is 15 residues long. Deletions cut 0 bases from V and 5 bases from J, with 17 bases between. Germline V gene sequence: CDR1 GTSNPN, CDR2 SVGIG (reference sequence). CDR3: CAWSVGGDRKNEQYF. As DNA, the CDR3 is TGTGCCTGGAGTGTGGGAGGGGACAGGAAAAACGAGCAGTACTTC.

The chain links TRBV5-5 to TRBJ2-7; D is ambiguous. CDR3 length: 16 residues. Germline CDR1 is SGHKS and CDR2 is YYEKEE (reference sequence). Trimming removed 0 bases at V and 6 bases at J, with 19 bases between. Written as DNA, the CDR3 is TGTGCCAGCAGCTTGGGACACGGTGGAAGTCTGGGCGAGCAGTACTTC. Its translation is CASSLGHGGSLGEQYF. The full variable domain, in which reference TRBV5-5 and TRBJ2-7 provide the parts outside the CDR3, is DAGVTQSPTHLIKTRGQQVTLRCSPISGHKSVSWYQQVLGQGPQFIFQYYEKEERGRGNFPDRFSARQFPNYSSELNVNALLLGDSALYLCASSLGHGGSLGEQYFGPGTRLTVT.

This chain links TRBV7-9 with TRBJ1-5; TRBD1 agrees at 8 bases. The CDR3 runs 14 residues. The germline CDR1 and CDR2 sequences are SEHNR and FQNEAQ (reference sequence). With 9 bases clipped from V and 3 bases from J, the junction kept 7 bases outside the gene matches. CDR3: CASTGQGDNQPQHF. The DNA of the CDR3 is TGTGCCAGTACCGGACAGGGTGACAATCAGCCCCAGCATTTT.

The chain carries TRBV28 and TRBJ2-5; 8 positions match TRBD2. The V and J ends lost 2 bases and 1 base, in that order; junction bases with no gene match: 0. Germline lookup yields CDR1 MDHEN and CDR2 SYDVKM. CDR3 size: 14 residues. In nucleotides, the CDR3 is TGTGCCAGCAGTTTAGCGGGGGGCCAAGAGACCCAGTACTTC. This translates into CASSLAGGQETQYF.

The V call is TRBV4-2, the J call TRBJ2-6; TRBD2 matches 16 bases. J was trimmed by 0 bases and V by 5 bases; bases with no gene match: 7. Germline-derived CDR1 and CDR2 are LGHNA and YNFKEQ. The CDR3 totals 20 residues. The CDR3 DNA follows: TGTGCCAGCAGCAATCCGGGACTAGCGGGGGGGGTCTCTGGGGCCAACGTCCTGACTTTC. This gives the protein CASSNPGLAGGVSGANVLTF.

This clone was found a few times. The V call is TRBV7-9, the J call TRBJ2-3, with 8 nucleotides matching TRBD2. J gave up 4 bases and V 1 base, and 4 bases lay outside the gene matches. In germline, CDR1 is SEHNR, CDR2 FQNEAQ (reference sequence). There are 15 residues in the CDR3. CDR3 DNA sequence: TGTGCCAGCAGCTTAGTAGCGGGAAGGGCAGATACGCAGTATTTT. Its translation is CASSLVAGRADTQYF.

The V call is TRBV7-9, the J call TRBJ1-4; D may be TRBD1 (6 bases). Trimming removed 1 base from V and 8 bases from J, with 14 bases in between. The CDR3 contains 15 residues. Germline lookup yields CDR1 SEHNR and CDR2 FQNEAQ (reference sequence). CDR3 nucleotides: TGTGCCAGCAGCTTAGACGGGACAAGTGGGGAAAAACTGTTTTTT. This codes for CASSLDGTSGEKLFF.

This clone was found once. The chain carries TRBV9 and TRBJ2-7; D unresolved. CDR3 size: 12 residues. Deletions cut 4 bases from V and 2 bases from J, with 7 bases between. Germline CDR1 SGDLS, CDR2 YYNGEE. This chain's CDR3 is CASSRGPYEQYF. In nucleotides, the CDR3 is TGTGCCAGCAGCCGAGGCCCCTACGAGCAGTACTTC. Variable domain in full (rest from reference TRBV9 and TRBJ2-7): DSGVTQTPKHLITATGQRVTLRCSPRSGDLSVYWYQQSLDQGLQFLIQYYNGEERAKGNILERFSAQQFPDLHSELNLSSLELGDSALYFCASSRGPYEQYFGPGTRLTVT.

The rearrangement links TRBV5-3 to TRBJ2-3; 7 nucleotides line up with TRBD1. TRBV5-3 is an ORF, and what it does is uncertain. V was pared by 4 bases and J by 2 bases, with 7 bases of the junction left unmatched. The CDR3 contains 15 residues. CDR3 nucleotides: TGTGCCAGAAGCAGAGGACAGGCGTTCACAGATACGCAGTATTTT. Amino acid sequence: CARSRGQAFTDTQYF.

This rearrangement joins TRBV19 to TRBJ2-1; the D is unclear. This CDR3 has 12 amino acids. The V gene lost 5 bases and the J gene lost 9 bases, with 11 bases spanning the gap. Germline values: CDR1 LNHDA, CDR2 SQIVND (reference sequence). The CDR3 reads CASSHALGEQFF. The CDR3 DNA is TGTGCCAGTAGTCACGCCCTAGGTGAGCAGTTCTTC.

This clone was picked up one time. V gene TRBV4-2 combines with J gene TRBJ1-2; a possible D gene is TRBD1 (5 bases). Trimming took 0 bases from V and 4 from J, leaving 6 bases between them. Germline-derived CDR1 and CDR2 are LGHNA and YNFKEQ. The CDR3 runs to 13 residues. The CDR3 DNA sequence: TGTGCCAGCAGCCAAGACAGGGCCTATGGCTACACCTTC. It encodes CASSQDRAYGYTF.

The V and J genes are TRBV7-9 and TRBJ1-3; the D gene is possibly TRBD1 (6 bases). The CDR3 length is 15 residues. Trimming took off 5 bases at V and 4 bases at J, with 15 bases between the two ends. Germline V gives CDR1 SEHNR, CDR2 FQNEAQ (reference sequence). For the CDR3, the DNA is TGTGCCAGCAGCCCCTCAGGGGTCTTCGGAAACACCATATATTTT. Residues: CASSPSGVFGNTIYF. The full variable domain, with the rest looked up from reference TRBV7-9 and TRBJ1-3, is DTGVSQNPRHKITKRGQNVTFRCDPISEHNRLYWYRQTLGQGPEFLTYFQNEAQLEKSRLLSDRFSAERPKGSFSTLEIQRTEQGDSAMYLCASSPSGVFGNTIYFGEGSWLTVV.

The J gene is TRBJ1-3, the V gene TRBV18; 8 nucleotides agree with TRBD1. V shed 8 bases, J shed 0 bases, and the junction held 3 bases outside the gene matches. CDR1 and CDR2 from the germline V gene are KGHSH and LQKENI. The CDR3 covers 14 residues. The CDR3 nucleotides are TGTGCCAGCCGGACAGGGACCTCTGGAAACACCATATATTTT. It is translated as CASRTGTSGNTIYF.

V is TRBV9 and J is TRBJ1-2; D perhaps matches TRBD1 (6 bases). CDR3 length: 15 residues. The V end lost 3 bases, the J end lost 5 bases, and 17 bases lay between the germline ends. Looked up from germline, CDR1 is SGDLS and CDR2 is YYNGEE. The CDR3 DNA is TGTGCCAGCAGCGCTGGTCCCGGGACACCATATGGCTACACCTTC. Residues: CASSAGPGTPYGYTF.